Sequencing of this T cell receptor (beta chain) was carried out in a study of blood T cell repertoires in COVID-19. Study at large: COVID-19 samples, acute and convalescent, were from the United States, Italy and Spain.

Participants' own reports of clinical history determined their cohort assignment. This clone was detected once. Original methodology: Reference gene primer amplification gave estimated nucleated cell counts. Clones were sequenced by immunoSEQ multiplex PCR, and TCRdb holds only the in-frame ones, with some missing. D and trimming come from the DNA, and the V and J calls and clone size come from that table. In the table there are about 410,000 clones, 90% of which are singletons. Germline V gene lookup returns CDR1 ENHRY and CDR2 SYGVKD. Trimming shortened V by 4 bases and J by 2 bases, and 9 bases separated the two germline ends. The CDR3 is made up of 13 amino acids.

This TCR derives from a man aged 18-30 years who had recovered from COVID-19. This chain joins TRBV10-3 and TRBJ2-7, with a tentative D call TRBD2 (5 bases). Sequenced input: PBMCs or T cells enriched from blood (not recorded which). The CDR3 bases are TGTGCCATCAGTGCCGGGATTGCCTACGAGCAGTACTTC. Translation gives CAISAGIAYEQYF.